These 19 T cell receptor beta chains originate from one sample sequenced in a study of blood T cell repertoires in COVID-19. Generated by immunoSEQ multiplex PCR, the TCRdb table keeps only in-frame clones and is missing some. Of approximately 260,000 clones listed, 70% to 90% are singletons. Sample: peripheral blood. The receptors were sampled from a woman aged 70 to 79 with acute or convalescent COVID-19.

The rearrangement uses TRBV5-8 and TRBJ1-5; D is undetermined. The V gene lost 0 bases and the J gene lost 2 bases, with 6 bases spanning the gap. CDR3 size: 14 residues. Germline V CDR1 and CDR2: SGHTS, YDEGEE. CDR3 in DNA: TGTGCCAGCAGCTTGGTGGGCCGCAATCAGCCCCAGCATTTT. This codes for CASSLVGRNQPQHF.

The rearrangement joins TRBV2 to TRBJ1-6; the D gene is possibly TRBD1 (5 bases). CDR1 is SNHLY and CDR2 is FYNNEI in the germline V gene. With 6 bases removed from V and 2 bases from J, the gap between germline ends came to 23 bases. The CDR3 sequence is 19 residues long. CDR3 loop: CASSLTAGSGMPYNSPLHF. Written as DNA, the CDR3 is TGTGCCAGCAGCCTGACGGCGGGGTCAGGGATGCCCTATAATTCACCCCTCCACTTT.

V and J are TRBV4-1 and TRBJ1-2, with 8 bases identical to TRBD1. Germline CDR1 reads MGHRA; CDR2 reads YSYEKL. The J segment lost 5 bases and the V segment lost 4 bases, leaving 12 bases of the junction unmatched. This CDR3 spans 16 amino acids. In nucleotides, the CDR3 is TGCGCCAGCAGCCCGTCAGGAGGGACAGGATATTATGGCTACACCTTC. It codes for CASSPSGGTGYYGYTF.

As DNA, the CDR3 is TGTGCCAGCAGCGACGGACTGTCCCTAGGCTATGGCTACACCTTC. Residues: CASSDGLSLGYGYTF. V and J are TRBV11-2 and TRBJ1-2; D is undetermined. CDR1 and CDR2 from the germline V gene are SGHAT and FQNNGV. V was cut by 5 bases and J by 4 bases, with 17 bases left in between. The CDR3 extends over 15 amino acids. The full variable domain, its missing parts supplied by reference TRBV11-2 and TRBJ1-2, is EAGVAQSPRYKIIEKRQSVAFWCNPISGHATLYWYQQILGQGPKLLIQFQNNGVVDDSQLPKDRFSAERLKGVDSTLKIQPAKLEDSAVYLCASSDGLSLGYGYTFGSGTRLTVV.

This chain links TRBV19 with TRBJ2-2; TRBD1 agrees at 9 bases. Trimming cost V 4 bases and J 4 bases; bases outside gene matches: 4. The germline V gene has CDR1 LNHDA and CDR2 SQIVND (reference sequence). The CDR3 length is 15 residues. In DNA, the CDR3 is TGTGCCAGTAGTAACCGGGACAGGGTCACCGGGGAGCTGTTTTTT. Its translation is CASSNRDRVTGELFF.

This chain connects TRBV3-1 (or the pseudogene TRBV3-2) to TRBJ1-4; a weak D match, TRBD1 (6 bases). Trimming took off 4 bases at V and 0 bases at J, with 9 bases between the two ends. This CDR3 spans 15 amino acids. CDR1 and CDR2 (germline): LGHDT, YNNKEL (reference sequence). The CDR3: CASSRQGTTNEKLFF. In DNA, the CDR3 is TGTGCCAGCAGCCGGCAGGGGACAACTAATGAAAAACTGTTTTTT.

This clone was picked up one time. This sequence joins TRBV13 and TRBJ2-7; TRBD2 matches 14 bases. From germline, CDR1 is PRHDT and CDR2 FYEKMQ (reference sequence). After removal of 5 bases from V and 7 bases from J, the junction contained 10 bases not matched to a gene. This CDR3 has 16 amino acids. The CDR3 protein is CASSRRTSGGTREQYF. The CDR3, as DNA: TGTGCCAGCAGCCGGCGGACTAGCGGGGGGACAAGGGAGCAGTACTTC. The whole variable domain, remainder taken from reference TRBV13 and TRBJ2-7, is AAGVIQSPRHLIKEKRETATLKCYPIPRHDTVYWYQQGPGQDPQFLISFYEKMQSDKGSIPDRFSAQQFSDYHSELNMSSLELGDSALYFCASSRRTSGGTREQYFGPGTRLTVT.

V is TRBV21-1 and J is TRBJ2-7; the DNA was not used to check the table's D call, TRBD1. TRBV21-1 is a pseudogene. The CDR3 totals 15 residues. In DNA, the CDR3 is TGTGCCAGCAGAGATTTGGGACAGGGTGCCTACGAGCAGTACTTC. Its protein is CASRDLGQGAYEQYF.

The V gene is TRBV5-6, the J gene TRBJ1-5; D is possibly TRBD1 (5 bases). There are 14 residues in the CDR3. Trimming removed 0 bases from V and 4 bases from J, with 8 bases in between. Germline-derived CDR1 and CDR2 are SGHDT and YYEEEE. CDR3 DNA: TGTGCCAGCAGCTTGGGAGCAGGGAATCAGCCCCAGCATTTT. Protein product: CASSLGAGNQPQHF.

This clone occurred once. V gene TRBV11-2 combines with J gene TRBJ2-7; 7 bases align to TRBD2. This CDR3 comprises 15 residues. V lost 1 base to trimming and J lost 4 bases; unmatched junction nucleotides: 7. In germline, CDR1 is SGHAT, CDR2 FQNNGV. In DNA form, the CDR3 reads TGTGCCAGCAGCTTAGCGGGGGGAAAGGTTTACGAGCAGTACTTC. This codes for CASSLAGGKVYEQYF.

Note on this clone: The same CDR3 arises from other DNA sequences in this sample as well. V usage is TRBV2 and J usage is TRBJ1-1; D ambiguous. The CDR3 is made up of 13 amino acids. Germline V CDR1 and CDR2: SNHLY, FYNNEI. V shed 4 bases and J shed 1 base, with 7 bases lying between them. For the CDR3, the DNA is TGTGCCAGCAGTGGGGAGGGGAACACTGAAGCTTTCTTT. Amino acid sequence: CASSGEGNTEAFF.

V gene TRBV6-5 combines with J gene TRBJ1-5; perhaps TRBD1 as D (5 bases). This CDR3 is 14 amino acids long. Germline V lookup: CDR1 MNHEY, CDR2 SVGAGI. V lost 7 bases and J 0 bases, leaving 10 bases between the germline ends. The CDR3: CASNGGYSNQPQHF. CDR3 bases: TGTGCCAGCAACGGGGGTTATAGCAATCAGCCCCAGCATTTT.

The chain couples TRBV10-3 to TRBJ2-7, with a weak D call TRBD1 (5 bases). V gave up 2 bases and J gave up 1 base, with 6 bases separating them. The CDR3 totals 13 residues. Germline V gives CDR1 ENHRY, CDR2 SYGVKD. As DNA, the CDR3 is TGTGCCATCAGTGAGCAGGGTTCCTACGAGCAGTACTTC. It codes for CAISEQGSYEQYF.

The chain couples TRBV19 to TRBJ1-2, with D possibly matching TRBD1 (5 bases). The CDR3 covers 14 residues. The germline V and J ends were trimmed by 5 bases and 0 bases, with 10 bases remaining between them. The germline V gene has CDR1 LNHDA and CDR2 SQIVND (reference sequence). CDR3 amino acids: CASSRETANYGYTF. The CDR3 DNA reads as TGTGCCAGTAGTCGAGAGACAGCTAACTATGGCTACACCTTC.

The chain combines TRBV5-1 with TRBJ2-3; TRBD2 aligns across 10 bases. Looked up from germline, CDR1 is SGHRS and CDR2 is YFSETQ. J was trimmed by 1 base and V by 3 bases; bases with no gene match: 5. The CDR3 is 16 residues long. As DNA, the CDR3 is TGCGCCAGCAGCTCCACTAGCGGGGCTCGCACAGATACGCAGTATTTT. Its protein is CASSSTSGARTDTQYF. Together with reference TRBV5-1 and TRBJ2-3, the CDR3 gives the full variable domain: KAGVTQTPRYLIKTRGQQVTLSCSPISGHRSVSWYQQTPGQGLQFLFEYFSETQRNKGNFPGRFSGRQFSNSRSEMNVSTLELGDSALYLCASSSTSGARTDTQYFGPGTRLTVL.

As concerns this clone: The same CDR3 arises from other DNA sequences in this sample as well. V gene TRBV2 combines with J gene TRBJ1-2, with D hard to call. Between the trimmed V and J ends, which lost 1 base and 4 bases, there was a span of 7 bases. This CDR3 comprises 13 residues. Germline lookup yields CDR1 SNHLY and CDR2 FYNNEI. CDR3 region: CASSEGRAYGYTF. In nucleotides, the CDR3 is TGTGCCAGCAGTGAAGGTAGAGCCTATGGCTACACCTTC.

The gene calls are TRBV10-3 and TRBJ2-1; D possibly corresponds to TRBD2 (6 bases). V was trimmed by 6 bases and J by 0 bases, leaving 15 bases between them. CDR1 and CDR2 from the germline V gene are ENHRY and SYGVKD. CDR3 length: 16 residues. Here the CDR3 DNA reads TGTGCCATCAGAGGAACTAGCTCCAGCTCCTACAATGAGCAGTTCTTC. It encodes CAIRGTSSSSYNEQFF.

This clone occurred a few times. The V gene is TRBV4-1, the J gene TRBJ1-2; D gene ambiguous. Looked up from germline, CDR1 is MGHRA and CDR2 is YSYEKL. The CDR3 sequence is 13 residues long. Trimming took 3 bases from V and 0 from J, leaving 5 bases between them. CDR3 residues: CASSHSANYGYTF. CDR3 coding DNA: TGCGCCAGCAGCCACAGTGCTAACTATGGCTACACCTTC.

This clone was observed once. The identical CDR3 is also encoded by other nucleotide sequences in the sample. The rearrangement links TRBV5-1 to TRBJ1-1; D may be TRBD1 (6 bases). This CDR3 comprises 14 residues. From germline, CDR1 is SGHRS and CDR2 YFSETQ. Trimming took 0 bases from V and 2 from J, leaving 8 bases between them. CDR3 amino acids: CASSLGTANTEAFF. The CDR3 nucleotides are TGCGCCAGCAGCTTGGGGACAGCTAACACTGAAGCTTTCTTT.